The TCR beta chain under discussion was sequenced for a study of beta chain features in type 1 diabetes. This clone appeared a few times. Its matching antigen is unknown. Study-level findings and limits: Type 1 diabetes patients showed a moderate but significant shortening of TCRB CDR3s in all four CD4+ subsets. Short templates might get an advantage during PCR, and this would be equal in patients and controls.

Isolation of CD4+ naive, central memory, regulatory and stem cell-like memory cells was achieved by sorting via CD45RO/CCR7/CD25/CD127/CD95/CD27. Trimming shortened V by 0 bases and J by 5 bases, and 9 bases separated the two germline ends. The CDR3 has 14 amino acids. Germline V gene lookup returns CDR1 SGHNT and CDR2 YYREEE (reference sequence). As every portion of the isolated RNA was reverse transcribed, the sequencing read expressed TCRB transcripts. This table comes from immunoSEQ multiplex PCR, and its TCRdb copy is limited to in-frame clones, with some not included. The sample consists of 680,000 or so clones, about an eighth of them appearing once.

This sequence joins TRBV5-4 and TRBJ1-5, with D possibly being TRBD1 (6 bases). Sequenced sample: naive CD4+ T cells from blood. This TCR was sampled from a man aged 18 to 29 with type 1 diabetes. The CDR3 DNA follows: TGTGCCAGCAGCTTGGGGGGGCCTGATCAGCCCCAGCATTTT. It translates to CASSLGGPDQPQHF. The whole variable domain, filled in from reference TRBV5-4 and TRBJ1-5, reads ETGVTQSPTHLIKTRGQQVTLRCSSQSGHNTVSWYQQALGQGPQFIFQYYREEENGRGNFPPRFSGLQFPNYSSELNVNALELDDSALYLCASSLGGPDQPQHFGDGTRLSIL.